This is a list of T cell receptor beta chains from one sample in a study of monozygotic twins with inflammatory bowel disease. No DNA is given; TCRdb re-called the 5' RACE reads and lists each CDR3 protein once. The sample has roughly 300,000 distinct CDR3 sequences. Sample: blood. Receptors were obtained from a human donor with ulcerative colitis or Crohn's disease, or a healthy co-twin of an affected twin (not recorded which). Both conserved end residues are part of each CDR3. Each record gives: CDR3 length, J gene, V gene, CDR3 protein.

cdr3_length: 12
j_call: TRBJ2-1
v_call: TRBV29-1
cdr3_aa: CSVPKAANEQFF

cdr3_length: 12
j_call: TRBJ2-5
v_call: TRBV9
cdr3_aa: CASSPFQETQYF

cdr3_length: 15
j_call: TRBJ2-1
v_call: TRBV3-1
cdr3_aa: CASRQTSGRANEQFF

cdr3_length: 16
j_call: TRBJ2-2
v_call: TRBV5-1
cdr3_aa: CASSFRQGGNTGELFF

cdr3_length: 15
j_call: TRBJ1-6
v_call: TRBV12-3/TRBV12-4
cdr3_aa: CASSPPRTLNSPLHF

cdr3_length: 17
j_call: TRBJ2-2
v_call: TRBV9
cdr3_aa: CASSVGGLAGGLGELFF

cdr3_length: 17
j_call: TRBJ2-1
v_call: TRBV5-4
cdr3_aa: CASSPPWGTGLYNEQFF

cdr3_length: 16
j_call: TRBJ2-1
v_call: TRBV15
cdr3_aa: CATSSRGGGSYNEQFF

cdr3_length: 14
j_call: TRBJ2-7
v_call: TRBV12-3/TRBV12-4
cdr3_aa: CASTKGGQTYEQYF

cdr3_length: 14
j_call: TRBJ2-3
v_call: TRBV5-1
cdr3_aa: CASSPLVLTDTQYF

cdr3_length: 15
j_call: TRBJ1-3
v_call: TRBV12-3/TRBV12-4
cdr3_aa: CASSLTGFSGNTIYF

cdr3_length: 14
j_call: TRBJ2-7
v_call: TRBV12-3/TRBV12-4
cdr3_aa: CASSLRDRVYEQYF

cdr3_length: 15
j_call: TRBJ1-3
v_call: TRBV6-1
cdr3_aa: CASRRDWGSGNTIYF

cdr3_length: 16
j_call: TRBJ2-4
v_call: TRBV25-1
cdr3_aa: CASSEPGQKAKNIQYF

cdr3_length: 13
j_call: TRBJ2-5
v_call: TRBV18
cdr3_aa: CASSPQNQETQYF

cdr3_length: 14
j_call: TRBJ1-1
v_call: TRBV29-1
cdr3_aa: CSVSIQGADTEAFF

cdr3_length: 15
j_call: TRBJ1-3
v_call: TRBV10-3
cdr3_aa: CAISEQGGTGNTIYF